Presented here are 7 T cell receptor beta chains from one specimen sequenced in a study of preoperative IRX-2 immunotherapy in early breast cancer. The assay was immunoSEQ multiplex PCR, and TCRdb's table has in-frame clones only and misses some. The sample comprises 9,500 to 14,000 clones, roughly 80% of which are singletons, and about 6% rests with the top ten. Treatment given: preoperative locoregional IRX-2 cytokine immunotherapy. Sample: lymph node tissue, taken before IRX-2 immunotherapy. Source of these receptors: a human donor with breast cancer.

This clone was picked up one time. The chain uses TRBV6-8 and TRBJ2-2; tentatively, D is TRBD2 (6 bases). Germline loops: CDR1 MNHGY, CDR2 SAAAGT. CDR3 size: 14 residues. Trimming took 6 bases from V and 1 from J, leaving 9 bases between them. CDR3 DNA: TGTGCCAGCAGCCGGCGGGGGAACACCGGGGAGCTGTTTTTT. It yields the protein CASSRRGNTGELFF.

The count of this clone is one. This chain links TRBV11-3 with TRBJ1-3; perhaps TRBD1 as D (6 bases). The germline CDR1 and CDR2 sequences are SGHNT and YENEEA. V lost 7 bases, J lost 0 bases, and 19 bases lay in between. This CDR3 has 17 residues. DNA of the CDR3: TGTGCCAGCAACCCGAGGGACACAAGAGTCTCTGGAAACACCATATATTTT. This sequence encodes CASNPRDTRVSGNTIYF.

V and J are TRBV6-8 and TRBJ1-5; D possibly corresponds to TRBD1 (5 bases). The length of the CDR3 is 13 residues. In germline, CDR1 is MNHGY, CDR2 SAAAGT. The V end was cut by 8 bases, the J end by 1 base, with 9 bases between. The CDR3 loop reads CASSTESNQPQHF. CDR3 nucleotide sequence: TGTGCCAGCTCGACAGAGAGCAATCAGCCCCAGCATTTT.

This chain connects TRBV7-7 to TRBJ2-3; the D gene is possibly TRBD1 (5 bases). Germline V gene lookup returns CDR1 SSHAT and CDR2 FNYEAQ (reference sequence). This CDR3 region has 15 residues. With 2 bases removed from V and 6 bases from J, the gap between germline ends came to 15 bases. Here the CDR3 reads CASSLIGQGSDTQYF. CDR3 sequence (DNA): TGTGCCAGCAGCTTAATAGGCCAGGGAAGCGATACGCAGTATTTT. Looking up the rest from reference TRBV7-7 and TRBJ2-3 gives the full variable domain: GAGVSQSPRYKVTKRGQDVTLRCDPISSHATLYWYQQALGQGPEFLTYFNYEAQPDKSGLPSDRFSAERPEGSISTLTIQRTEQRDSAMYRCASSLIGQGSDTQYFGPGTRLTVL.

The chain employs TRBV28 and TRBJ1-1, with TRBD1 matching over 7 bases. Looked up from germline, CDR1 is MDHEN and CDR2 is SYDVKM. J was trimmed by 4 bases and V by 3 bases; bases with no gene match: 11. This CDR3 is built from 16 residues. CDR3 amino acids: CASSLPYDRVRTEAFF. In DNA, the CDR3 is TGTGCCAGCAGTTTGCCCTACGACAGGGTCCGCACTGAAGCTTTCTTT.

The CDR3 DNA sequence: TGTGCCAGCAGCTTGTCCGGGGGCGGTCAGCCCCAGCATTTT. Amino acids: CASSLSGGGQPQHF. This chain connects TRBV11-3 to TRBJ1-5; tentative D call: TRBD1 (6 bases). Trimming pared 3 bases from V and 6 bases from J, leaving 12 bases between. CDR3 size: 14 residues. Germline CDR1 SGHNT, CDR2 YENEEA.

This clone is a singleton in its sample. The rearrangement joins TRBV10-2 to TRBJ2-1; 11 bases fit TRBD2. J lost 0 bases, V lost 6 bases, and 4 bases had no gene match. The CDR3 covers 16 residues. Per germline, CDR1 WSHSY and CDR2 SAAADI. The CDR3 region is CASRGTSGHSYNEQFF. In nucleotides, the CDR3 is TGCGCCAGCAGGGGGACTAGCGGACACTCCTACAATGAGCAGTTCTTC.